This T cell receptor (beta chain) was identified during a study of control samples from healthy donors and cancer patients. The table came from immunoSEQ multiplex PCR; TCRdb's copy has only in-frame clones and leaves some out. Seen here are about 84,000 clones, 65% to 90% observed once, and the top ten hold roughly 12%. The CDR3 sequence is 16 residues long. Germline V gives CDR1 MNHEY, CDR2 SVGAGI. V shed 0 bases, J shed 8 bases, and the junction held 6 bases outside the gene matches. This sequence joins TRBV6-5 and TRBJ2-1; the match to TRBD2 covers 11 bases. The receptor's source is a man aged 55 to 70 with head and neck cancer. The source material was PBMCs. The CDR3 region is CASSYSSGRASDEQFF. The CDR3 DNA is TGTGCCAGCAGTTACTCTAGCGGGAGGGCCTCGGATGAGCAGTTCTTC.